This T cell receptor (beta chain) came from a study of shared clonotypes between healthy human individuals. Study at large: In total, the donors were a couple of women and three men aged 18 to 49.

With 5 bases removed from V and 4 bases from J, the gap between germline ends came to 15 bases. Germline CDR1 and CDR2: MNHEY and SMNVEV (reference sequence). The CDR3 is 15 amino acids. The protocol was immunoSEQ multiplex PCR, while the TCRdb copy is restricted to in-frame clones and leaves out a portion. This sample carries about 680,000 clones, roughly 73% of them seen once, and the ten largest clones take around 1.8%. Broader study findings: Limitation of the genetic and exposure-history diversity represented came from the few donors.

In its sample, this clone was seen once. The antigen is not known. The rearrangement joins TRBV27 to TRBJ1-5; tentatively, D is TRBD1 (6 bases). The sequenced material came from memory CD4+ T cells sorted from blood. Subset denoted: CD45RA-negative fraction. This receptor was identified in a woman aged 25 to 39 in good health. CDR3 sequence: CASSTQGLGNQPQHF. In DNA, the CDR3 is TGTGCCAGCAGTACACAGGGTCTAGGGAATCAGCCCCAGCATTTT.